This T cell receptor (beta chain) was observed in a study of blood T cell repertoires in COVID-19. Germline CDR1 reads LNHNV; CDR2 reads YYDKDF (reference sequence). Trimming pared 3 bases from V and 8 bases from J, leaving 8 bases between. The CDR3 contains 12 residues. Ages ranged from about 18 to 89 years, with residence in approximately 25 US areas. Each participant's cohort was designated according to participant-reported clinical history. Per the study methods: Estimation of nucleated cell counts was performed using reference gene primer amplification. The method was immunoSEQ multiplex PCR; TCRdb's version includes in-frame clones alone and lacks a portion of them. The V and J calls and clone size were taken over from that table, and D and trimming were inferred from the DNA. The profile shows about 190,000 clones, around 76% of them singletons.

V usage is TRBV15 and J usage is TRBJ1-5; unclear D gene. The sequenced material came from PBMCs or T cells enriched from blood (not recorded which). The sequence was obtained from a woman between 50 and 59 years old with acute COVID-19. The CDR3 DNA sequence: TGTGCCACCAGCAGCGAGATCAAGCCCCAGCATTTT. Protein sequence: CATSSEIKPQHF.